This T cell receptor beta chain was recorded in a study of shared clonotypes between healthy human individuals. Whole-study context: Three plates were used per donor for CD4 naive, three for CD4 memory, two for CD8 naive and one for CD8 memory.

The study enrolled healthy HIV-negative adults without recent acute infections or vaccinations as donors. Study-wide results and caveats: Sharing across four donors was highest in naive CD4 (around 5%) and lowest in memory CD8 (roughly 0.4%).

For this clone: Its antigen is unknown.

V was trimmed by 0 bases and J by 8 bases, leaving 20 bases between them. CDR3 size: 16 residues. Germline CDR1 SGHDT, CDR2 YYEEEE. The authors ran the assay at deep level. Libraries were prepared by immunoSEQ multiplex PCR; TCRdb keeps only in-frame clonotypes and omits some of them. This table holds about 2.3 million clones, approximately 90% found once. Sequences were obtained from naive CD4+ T cells from PBMCs. Subset here: CD45RA+ positively selected. This TCR came from a man aged 18-30 years in good health. Some clones in this sample may be carry-over from other donors' samples. The rearrangement links TRBV5-6 to TRBJ1-1; D is possibly TRBD1 (5 bases). CDR3 residues: CASSLGRDSWPSEAFF. CDR3 in DNA: TGTGCCAGCAGCTTGGGCCGGGACTCCTGGCCCTCCGAAGCTTTCTTT.